The entry below gives a single T cell receptor beta chain sequence along with its context. No antigen is known for it. These data come from a study of cytomegalovirus exposure and HLA in healthy donors. General study results and limits: A likely sequencing artifact accounted for one observed cluster of highly shared sequence variants. Sequencing depth roughly uniform across donors was assumed in presence/absence analyses. Because they were indistinguishable, some V segments, including TRBV6-2 and TRBV6-3, were excluded.

Amplification used 60 Vbeta primers and 13 Jbeta primers. The method was immunoSEQ multiplex PCR; TCRdb's version includes in-frame clones alone and lacks a portion of them. The sample totals fewer than 250,000 clones. The ends were cut back, 0 bases at V and 0 bases at J, with 12 bases in the middle. This CDR3 has 17 residues. Germline-derived CDR1 and CDR2 are LGHNA and YNFKEQ. J is TRBJ1-3 and V is TRBV4-2; D might be TRBD1 (5 bases). Sequencing was carried out using PBMCs. This sequence was found in a woman between 25 and 40 years old in good health and CMV-seropositive. The CDR3 region is CASSQEGGSLSGNTIYF. CDR3 nucleotide sequence: TGTGCCAGCAGCCAAGAGGGGGGTTCGCTCTCTGGAAACACCATATATTTT.